The 15 T cell receptor beta chains below come from one sample, sequenced in a study of graft-versus-host responses after intestinal transplantation. Using immunoSEQ multiplex PCR, the repertoire was profiled, and TCRdb retains in-frame clones only, with some absent. The table shows approximately 28,000 clones, with 87% occurring only once. Sequencing was performed on PBMCs, taken about 460 days after intestinal transplantation. These receptor sequences come from a human patient who received an intestinal transplant, so some T cells may come from the graft donor.

The CDR3 region is CATSRAGNTGELFF. The CDR3 DNA sequence: TGTGCCACCAGCAGAGCAGGGAACACCGGGGAGCTGTTTTTT. This rearrangement joins TRBV15 to TRBJ2-2; no clear D gene. The V end lost 1 base, the J end lost 1 base, and 4 bases lay between the germline ends. This CDR3 contains 14 residues. The germline V gene encodes CDR1 LNHNV and CDR2 YYDKDF (reference sequence). Full variable domain (outside the CDR3, taken from reference TRBV15 and TRBJ2-2): DAMVIQNPRYQVTQFGKPVTLSCSQTLNHNVMYWYQQKSSQAPKLLFHYYDKDFNNEADTPDNFQSRRPNTSFCFLDIRSPGLGDTAMYLCATSRAGNTGELFFGEGSRLTVL.

This chain links TRBV7-2 with TRBJ2-1; weak D call: TRBD1 (5 bases). This CDR3 comprises 14 residues. Germline V gene lookup returns CDR1 SGHTA and CDR2 FQGNSA. Trimming left V 5 bases short and J 4 bases short, with 12 bases between. The CDR3 nucleotides are TGTGCCAGCAGCGGCGGACATACTTACAATGAGCAGTTCTTC. It specifies CASSGGHTYNEQFF.

This chain links TRBV7-8 with TRBJ2-7; 7 bases fit TRBD1. Germline CDR1 and CDR2: SGHVS and FQNEAQ. The CDR3 runs to 15 residues. With 5 bases clipped from V and 0 bases from J, the junction kept 7 bases outside the gene matches. For the CDR3, the DNA is TGTGCCAGCAGCATACTCCGGGACAGCTCCTACGAGCAGTACTTC. Translating gives CASSILRDSSYEQYF.

This CDR3 is CASSLRLNTIYF. The CDR3 region has the DNA TGTGCCAGCAGCTTACGGTTAAACACCATATATTTT. The J gene is TRBJ1-3, the V gene TRBV7-9; D is undetermined. CDR3 length: 12 amino acids. V gave up 2 bases and J gave up 6 bases, with 5 bases separating them. The V gene's germline CDR1 is SEHNR and CDR2 FQNEAQ (reference sequence).

This chain uses TRBV28 with TRBJ2-6; D is possibly TRBD2 (5 bases). Deletions cut 7 bases from V and 0 bases from J, with 13 bases between. The length of the CDR3 is 16 residues. Germline loops: CDR1 MDHEN, CDR2 SYDVKM. The CDR3 sequence is CASNRAESSGANVLTF. CDR3 sequence (DNA): TGTGCCAGCAATAGAGCGGAGAGCTCTGGGGCCAACGTCCTGACTTTC.

This sequence joins TRBV7-2 and TRBJ1-2; D call uncertain. Germline V gene data show CDR1 as SGHTA and CDR2 as FQGNSA. V gave up 5 bases and J gave up 2 bases, with 6 bases separating them. The CDR3 is 12 residues long. As DNA, the CDR3 is TGTGCCAGCAGCCTCGCCAACTATGGCTACACCTTC. Its protein product is CASSLANYGYTF.

The chain joins TRBV28 to TRBJ2-5; the match to TRBD2 covers 10 bases. The CDR3 is made up of 16 amino acids. V lost 6 bases to trimming and J lost 0 bases; unmatched junction nucleotides: 7. Germline V CDR1 and CDR2: MDHEN, SYDVKM. CDR3 region: CASSPTAGGYQETQYF. DNA for the CDR3: TGTGCCAGCAGCCCCACAGCGGGAGGGTACCAAGAGACCCAGTACTTC.

V gene TRBV6-5 combines with J gene TRBJ2-7; D remains unclear. The germline V gene encodes CDR1 MNHEY and CDR2 SVGAGI. CDR3 length: 14 residues. The germline V and J ends were trimmed by 2 bases and 4 bases, with 12 bases remaining between them. The CDR3 sequence: CASSYRKIPYEQYF. Here the CDR3 DNA reads TGTGCCAGCAGTTACAGGAAAATCCCGTACGAGCAGTACTTC.

The J gene is TRBJ2-5, the V gene TRBV15; D unclear. Germline CDR1 reads LNHNV; CDR2 reads YYDKDF (reference sequence). V shed 0 bases and J shed 2 bases, with 10 bases lying between them. CDR3 length equals 15 residues. The CDR3 sequence is CATSRDTRLQETQYF. The CDR3 DNA is TGTGCCACCAGCAGAGATACACGGCTACAAGAGACCCAGTACTTC.

The chain joins TRBV19 to TRBJ1-4; D gene uncertain. The germline gives CDR1 LNHDA, CDR2 SQIVND (reference sequence). The CDR3 has 15 residues. With 5 bases removed from V and 1 base from J, the gap between germline ends came to 11 bases. DNA for the CDR3: TGTGCCAGTAGTCCCCTGGAGGGAACTAATGAAAAACTGTTTTTT. This gives the protein CASSPLEGTNEKLFF.

The chain joins TRBV7-8 to TRBJ2-1, with 10 bases lining up with TRBD1. The CDR3 loop spans 14 amino acids. V lost 4 bases, J lost 6 bases, and 3 bases stayed unmatched. The germline V gene encodes CDR1 SGHVS and CDR2 FQNEAQ. CDR3 loop: CASSYDRGLNEQFF. In DNA form, the CDR3 reads TGTGCCAGCAGCTACGACAGGGGGCTCAATGAGCAGTTCTTC.

This clone was found a few times. V usage is TRBV21-1 and J usage is TRBJ2-3; TRBD2, as called in the table, went unchecked against the DNA. TRBV21-1 is a known pseudogene. This CDR3 has 17 amino acids. DNA for the CDR3: TGTGCCAGCAGTAGCACTAGCGGGGGCCTCCCCACAGGGTCGCAGTATTTT. Protein product: CASSSTSGGLPTGSQYF.

A remark on this clone: Other DNA sequences in the same sample also yield this CDR3. This chain joins TRBV18 and TRBJ2-2; D is perhaps TRBD1 or TRBD2 (5 bases each). V gave up 1 base and J gave up 5 bases, with 17 bases separating them. Germline CDR1 is KGHSH and CDR2 is LQKENI. This CDR3 is built from 17 residues. CDR3 sequence reads: CASSPRFLGWGTGELFF. CDR3 coding DNA: TGTGCCAGCTCACCACGGTTTTTGGGATGGGGGACCGGGGAGCTGTTTTTT.

The gene calls are TRBV5-1 and TRBJ1-1; no firm D call. Trimming removed 4 bases from V and 1 base from J, with 11 bases in between. In germline, CDR1 is SGHRS, CDR2 YFSETQ. This CDR3 is built from 14 residues. The CDR3 sequence is CASSPEKKNTEAFF. The CDR3 DNA reads as TGCGCCAGCAGCCCCGAGAAAAAGAACACTGAAGCTTTCTTT.

The rearrangement joins TRBV6-5 to TRBJ1-3, with D perhaps TRBD1 (6 bases). The CDR3 is 13 amino acids. The V end was cut by 8 bases, the J end by 4 bases, with 12 bases between. Germline CDR1 is MNHEY and CDR2 is SVGAGI. CDR3 sequence: CASSYRVGNTIYF. CDR3 DNA: TGTGCCAGCTCCTACAGGGTCGGAAACACCATATATTTT.